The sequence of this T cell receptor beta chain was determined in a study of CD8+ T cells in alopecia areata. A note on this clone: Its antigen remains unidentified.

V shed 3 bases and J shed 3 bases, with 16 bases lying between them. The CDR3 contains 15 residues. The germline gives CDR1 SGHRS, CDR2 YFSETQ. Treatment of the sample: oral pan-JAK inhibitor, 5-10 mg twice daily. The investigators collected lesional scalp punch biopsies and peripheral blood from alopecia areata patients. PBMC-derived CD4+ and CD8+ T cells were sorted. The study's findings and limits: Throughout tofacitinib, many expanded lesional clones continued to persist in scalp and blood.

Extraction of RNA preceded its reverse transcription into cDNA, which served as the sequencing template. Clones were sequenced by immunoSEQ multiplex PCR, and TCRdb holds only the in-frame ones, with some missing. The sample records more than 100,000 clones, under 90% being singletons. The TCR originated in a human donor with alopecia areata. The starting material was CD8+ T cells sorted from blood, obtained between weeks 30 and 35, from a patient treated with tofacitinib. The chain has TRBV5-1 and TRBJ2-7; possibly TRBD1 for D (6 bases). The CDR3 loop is CASSSFEQGHYEQYF. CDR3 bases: TGCGCCAGCAGCTCCTTCGAACAGGGTCACTACGAGCAGTACTTC.